This paragraph reports one T cell receptor beta chain. The antigen is not known. This entry is derived from a study of blood T cells in healthy people across ages. Findings and limits, study-wide: In the absence of known donor CMV status, changes in expanded clonotypes were possibly confounded.

Donors were healthy Caucasian individuals from Russia aged roughly 6 to 95. PCR was performed a second time for roughly 7 to 11 cycles using a sample-barcoded 5' primer and a J-beta primer mix. Each CDR3 protein is one row after TCRdb ran MiXCR on the 5' RACE reads. Here the sample spans about 1.4 million distinct CDR3 sequences, roughly 60% being singletons. CDR1 and CDR2 from the germline V gene are MNHEY and SVGAGI. The CDR3 covers 15 residues. V was shortened by 5 bases and J by 4 bases, with 17 bases between the two germline ends. The rearrangement uses TRBV6-5 and TRBJ1-2; D remains ambiguous. The receptor was derived from a man between 18 and 29 years old in good health. Sequenced material: blood. CDR3 amino acids: CASSRRREDSYGYTF. CDR3 coding DNA: TGTGCCAGCAGTCGAAGGCGGGAGGACTCCTATGGCTACACCTTC.